This T cell receptor (beta chain) emerged from a study of CD8 T cells in ankylosing spondylitis. Study-wide results and limits: Some of these motif variants have turned up before, in reports on reactive arthritis synovial fluid and blood. Ankylosing spondylitis blood appeared to carry a characteristic TCR beta motif of roughly eight highly homologous variants.

In this sample, this clonotype turned up a few times. No antigen is known for it. TCRdb reprocessed the 5' RACE reads via MiXCR and lists one record per CDR3 protein. This sample has approximately 100,000 distinct CDR3 sequences; about 8.3% occur once, and the top ten carry 9.9%. The germline CDR1 and CDR2 sequences are GTSNPN and SVGIG (reference sequence). The CDR3 is 11 residues long. The ends were cut back, 1 base at V and 5 bases at J, with 4 bases in the middle. V usage is TRBV30 and J usage is TRBJ2-3; D is unclear. Sequenced input: blood, either unsorted or a sorted T cell fraction (not recorded which). This receptor was obtained from a male donor with ankylosing spondylitis or in good health (not recorded which). This chain's CDR3 is CAWSGGDTQYF. CDR3 DNA: TGTGCCTGGAGTGGGGGAGATACGCAGTATTTT.